A selection of T cell receptor beta chains follows, all from one sample in a study of metastatic and nonmetastatic thyroid tumors. TCRdb reanalyzed the PCR reads with MiXCR. This repertoire shows more than 90,000 clones, about 13% found once; its top ten account for approximately 11%. The sample taken for sequencing was blood. These receptor sequences come from a female donor with papillary thyroid cancer or a benign thyroid nodule (not recorded which). Some clones in this sample may be carry-over from other donors' samples. CDR3s include the opening cysteine and the closing phenylalanine or tryptophan. The order of the fields is CDR3 protein, CDR3 DNA, J gene, V gene, D gene, clone size. A D gene is named only where the DNA matches it firmly. Size tells how often a clone was seen (once, few, many) or the class of an expanded clone, and some rows leave it out.

CASSLDRNNSPLHF	TGCGCCAGCAGCTTGGACAGAAATAATTCACCCCTCCACTTT	TRBJ1-6	TRBV5-1	.	many
CASSPVVDRIYGYTF	TGTGCCAGCAGCCCCGTTGTGGACAGGATCTATGGCTACACCTTC	TRBJ1-2	TRBV7-9	TRBD1	many
CASSLSGKTERETQYF	TGCGCCAGCAGCCTTAGCGGGAAAACAGAACGAGAGACCCAGTACTTC	TRBJ2-5	TRBV4-1	TRBD2	many
CASQPGGPNTEAFF	TGTGCCAGCCAACCCGGGGGGCCCAACACTGAAGCTTTCTTT	TRBJ1-1	TRBV28	.	many
CASSQLIAGGRNEQFF	TGTGCCAGCAGTCAACTCATAGCCGGGGGCAGAAATGAGCAGTTCTTC	TRBJ2-1	TRBV12-3/TRBV12-4	.	many
CASSQEPLRGQETQYF	TGCGCCAGCAGCCAGGAACCTCTAAGGGGCCAAGAGACCCAGTACTTC	TRBJ2-5	TRBV4-3	.	many
CALQGLSTEAFF	TGTGCCCTACAGGGTTTAAGCACTGAAGCTTTCTTT	TRBJ1-1	TRBV28	.	.
CASSNGRYTDTQYF	TGTGCCAGCAGCAATGGACGGTACACAGATACGCAGTATTTT	TRBJ2-3	TRBV9	.	many
CSARELGGATYEQYF	TGCAGTGCTAGAGAACTGGGCGGGGCCACCTACGAGCAGTACTTC	TRBJ2-7	TRBV20-1	.	.
CASRTQGYGELFF	TGTGCCAGCAGGACACAGGGTTATGGGGAGCTGTTTTTT	TRBJ2-2	TRBV6-1	.	.
CASSLDMGPGQAFF	TGTGCCAGCAGCTTGGATATGGGGCCCGGGCAAGCTTTCTTT	TRBJ1-1	TRBV5-4	.	.
CASSLEGNTGELFF	TGTGCCAGCAGCTTAGAAGGGAACACCGGGGAGCTGTTTTTT	TRBJ2-2	TRBV7-2	.	.
CASSLAPDRPVYEQYF	TGCGCCAGCAGCTTGGCCCCGGACAGACCAGTCTACGAGCAGTACTTC	TRBJ2-7	TRBV5-1	.	.
CASSAPSHEQFF	TGTGCCAGCAGTGCCCCTAGTCATGAGCAGTTCTTC	TRBJ2-1	TRBV2	.	many
CAIRDTSSGNTIYF	TGTGCCATTAGGGACACGAGCTCTGGAAACACCATATATTTT	TRBJ1-3	TRBV10-3	.	many
CASSLERAYEQYF	TGTGCCAGCAGCTTGGAACGGGCCTACGAGCAGTACTTC	TRBJ2-7	TRBV5-4	.	many
CASSVGVASRTDTQYF	TGTGCCAGCAGCGTAGGGGTCGCGTCACGCACAGATACGCAGTATTTT	TRBJ2-3	TRBV9	.	many
CASSQDGQGDEKLSF	TGCGCCAGCAGCCAAGATGGGCAGGGGGATGAAAAACTGTCTTTT	TRBJ1-4	TRBV5-1	TRBD1	.